This T cell receptor beta chain was identified during a study of CD8 T cells in Susac syndrome. The V gene's germline CDR1 is SEHNR and CDR2 FQNEAQ (reference sequence). The V gene lost 8 bases and the J gene lost 0 bases, with 14 bases spanning the gap. The CDR3 totals 14 residues. Reverse transcription of roughly 0.5 to 1 ug RNA was carried out with random hexamers. TCR beta CDR3 was amplified by immunoSEQ covering 54 Vbeta and 13 Jbeta. TCRdb passed the immunoSEQ multiplex PCR reads through MiXCR, listing each CDR3 protein once. The profile shows some 260,000 distinct CDR3 sequences, more than 75% of them singletons.

The TCR sequence derives from a human donor with multiple sclerosis. The genes are TRBV7-9 and TRBJ2-7; D call uncertain. What was sequenced was CD8+ T cells from PBMCs. The CDR3, as DNA: TGTGCCAGCCTGAGTGGGTCGAGCTCCTACGAGCAGTACTTC. Translating it yields CASLSGSSSYEQYF.